The 2 T cell receptor beta chains below all came from one sample that was sequenced in a study of identical twins. TCRdb itself ran the 5' RACE reads through MiXCR, one entry per CDR3 protein. The table includes some 500,000 distinct CDR3 sequences, over 11% detected once. The same data also contributed to another study, on yellow fever vaccine responses in identical twins.

The specimen sequenced was CD4+ T cells sorted from blood. These receptors were obtained from a woman aged 18-29 years in good health.

The chain employs TRBV9 and TRBJ2-1; 7 bases map to TRBD2. Germline V lookup: CDR1 SGDLS, CDR2 YYNGEE. CDR3 size: 16 residues. The V segment lost 0 bases and the J segment 7 bases; nucleotides outside the gene matches: 10. The DNA of the CDR3 is TGTGCCAGCAGCGTAGGATCCGGGACTATCTCGAATGAGCAGTTCTTC. This codes for CASSVGSGTISNEQFF. Variable domain in full (rest from reference TRBV9 and TRBJ2-1): DSGVTQTPKHLITATGQRVTLRCSPRSGDLSVYWYQQSLDQGLQFLIQYYNGEERAKGNILERFSAQQFPDLHSELNLSSLELGDSALYFCASSVGSGTISNEQFFGPGTRLTVL.

This clonotype was detected only a few times. V and J are TRBV20-1 and TRBJ1-1, with no clear D. Deletions cut 3 bases from V and 9 bases from J, with 5 bases between. Per germline, CDR1 DFQATT and CDR2 SNEGSKA (reference sequence). The CDR3 is 9 residues long. CDR3 protein: CSASWKAFF. In nucleotides, the CDR3 is TGCAGTGCTAGTTGGAAAGCTTTCTTT.